This entry is about one TCR beta chain. Using RNA transcripts, the TCR beta CDR3 regions were amplified. Second-round multiplex PCR followed a first-round RT-PCR using HTBI primers. TCRdb independently ran MiXCR on the multiplex PCR reads; one entry per CDR3 protein. Here the sample spans about 620,000 distinct CDR3 sequences, 22% being singletons. The data originate from a study of Graves' ophthalmopathy and Graves' hyperthyroidism. Germline V gene data show CDR1 as KGHSH and CDR2 as LQKENI. The V gene lost 5 bases and the J gene lost 1 base, with 8 bases spanning the gap. The CDR3 loop spans 13 amino acids.

Input material: peripheral blood. V is TRBV18 and J is TRBJ1-1; no firm D call. The receptor was isolated from a woman aged 18-35 years with stable Graves' hyperthyroidism. Some clones in this sample may be carry-over from other donors' samples. This CDR3 reads CASSNGRNTEAFF. In DNA, the CDR3 is TGTGCCAGCTCAAACGGACGGAACACTGAAGCTTTCTTT.